What follows describes a single T cell receptor beta chain. This clone was seen more than once but under ten times. The antigen this receptor binds is unknown. No much larger clonotype is one base removed from it; base qualities were not supplied. The data were taken from a study of shared clonotypes between healthy human individuals (TCRdb year 2020). Study-level background: The cohort comprised two women and three men aged 18 to 49 years. For each donor, three plates each were used for CD4 naive and CD4 memory, two plates were used for CD8 naive, and one plate was used for CD8 memory. Leukapheresis yielded between about 0.8 and 8.9 billion PBMCs per donor. The study deeply sequenced blood TCR repertoires of roughly five healthy adults to estimate repertoire size and the extent of clonotype sharing between individuals. Different laboratories and diverse techniques were used to prepare libraries and sequence TCR repertoires, to increase sequencing depth and limit assay-specific biases. General findings and caveats noted by the study authors: Rarefaction of sorted-subset datasets indicated incomplete sequencing despite the large sequencing depth. Estimated clonotype richness was generally larger for naive than for memory subsets. Approximately 5% of naive CD4, 3.5% of naive CD8, approximately 2.2% of memory CD4, and 0.4% of memory CD8 clonotypes were shared across a few donors. Clonotypes shared by all four sorted-subset donors showed higher generation probabilities than non-shared clonotypes. Sampling was restricted to blood, and TCR repertoires in tissues likely differ from the TCR repertoires found in blood. The small number of donors limited the genetic and exposure-history diversity represented. Based on pairwise subsampling, the degree of clonotype sharing among donors was expected to be affected by sequencing depth.

Donors were healthy HIV-negative adults with no recently reported acute infections or vaccinations. Only Caucasian adults living in Nashville, Tennessee, USA were represented among the donors. Magnetic negative selection was used to enrich CD4+ T cells, after which naive cells were positively selected on CD45RA and the negative fraction became the memory subset. Blood was obtained by leukapheresis, after which PBMCs were separated by Ficoll-Histopaque density gradient centrifugation and cryopreserved in liquid nitrogen vapor phase. Analytical flow cytometry was used to check the purity and quantity of each magnetically sorted T cell population. From each sorted fraction, genomic DNA was isolated and quantified by UV absorbance on a Nanodrop 2000c. Using the deep immunoSEQ assay, TCR CDR3 regions were amplified from genomic DNA by multiplex PCR. For each cell subset, the extracted genomic DNA was distributed evenly across all wells of several immunoSEQ 96-well plates, and each plate served as one replicate. For sorted subsets, approximately 200 ng of genomic DNA, equivalent to 25,000 to 35,000 T cell genomes, went into each replicate PCR. The purified libraries were quantified using a Qubit 3.0 fluorometer, sized with a Bioanalyzer 2100, and then quantified again using the KAPA Library Quantification kit. A separate single-read 150-cycle Illumina NextSeq 550 flow cell was used to sequence each immunoSEQ 96-well plate. The source study handled its data this way. Because the immunoSEQ output held only junctional sequences and lacked quality scores, the filtering could not match the filtering applied to full-length reads. Sequences were annotated with PyIR, a Python wrapper for IgBLAST v1.9, using IMGT germline references to assign V/J genes and CDR3. Reads with weak V/J assignments (E-value above 1e-6), missing CDR3, stop codons, out-of-frame junctions, or ambiguous translated residues were removed. V3J clonotypes were defined as sequences sharing the same inferred V gene, J gene, and CDR3 amino acid sequence. Percentage overlap between repertoires was calculated by dividing the number of shared unique clonotypes by the size of the smaller repertoire. Three approaches were used to assess repertoire richness: RTK rarefaction, the Chao1 estimator, and Recon v2.1 estimates of unobserved clonotypes. Generation probabilities were computed with OLGA for all TCRbeta clonotypes obtained by the gDNA method from four donors. This is the immuneACCESS table as TCRdb keeps it, with only in-frame sequences that have V and J called. A part of the clones is gone; compared with another copy, unresolved V genes explain less than half, and the rest is unexplained. V, J and clone size are taken as reported in that table, and D and trimming were inferred from the DNA itself. This sample lists 2 million to 2.5 million clones; around 93% were detected once. The ten largest make up roughly 0.34% of the sample.

The germline ends are 14 bases apart after V is trimmed by 11 bases and J by 4 bases. The germline V gene gives CDR1 as ENHRY and CDR2 as SYGVKD. The cysteine opens and the phenylalanine closes a CDR3 of 12 amino acids. The kept DNA is CDR3 alone, 36 bases in frame from the first base. The sequence derives from a man younger than 35 in good health. Some clones in this sample may be carry-over from other donors' samples. The sample was naive CD4+ T cells from PBMCs. This specimen's cell subset or site label, interpreted: CD45RA+ positively selected. The chain is assembled from TRBV10-3 and TRBJ1-1, with the D gene not clear enough to name. The sequence in DNA is TGTGCCTCCAGAGCGGACTCCACTGAAGCTTTCTTT. It specifies CASRADSTEAFF.